The 11 T cell receptor beta chains reported below all come from one sample, sequenced in a study of regulatory T cells in long-lasting Graves disease. Arm-PCR with iRepertoire HTBI primers amplified the CDR3 regions for these TCR beta libraries. TCRdb processed the multiplex PCR reads anew with MiXCR; each CDR3 protein has one entry. The sample carries 620,000 or so distinct CDR3 sequences, around 17% recorded once. The time point was: newly diagnosed GD, antithyroid drugs for less than 3 months. The TCR library was prepared using RNA isolated from PBMCs. A further study also used this sample, focusing on T cells in Graves' hyperthyroidism and ophthalmopathy.

The sample was peripheral blood mononuclear cells (PBMCs), taken at new diagnosis, from a patient treated with antithyroid drugs. The receptors shown here come from a woman between 25 and 40 years old with Graves disease.

This chain connects TRBV20-1 to TRBJ1-3; D ambiguous. This CDR3 region has 15 residues. Germline V gene sequence: CDR1 DFQATT, CDR2 SNEGSKA (reference sequence). V dropped 0 bases and J dropped 6 bases, with 15 bases sitting between them. The CDR3 sequence is CSARDDPGIINTIYF. The CDR3 DNA sequence: TGCAGTGCTAGAGATGATCCAGGAATTATAAACACCATATATTTT.

The chain links TRBV6-1 to TRBJ2-3, with 7 bases lining up with TRBD2. With V trimmed by 5 bases and J by 7 bases, 18 bases remained unmatched. The CDR3 has 17 amino acids. Per the germline V gene, CDR1 is MNHNS and CDR2 is SASEGT. CDR3 sequence (DNA): TGTGCCAGCAGTCCCAGGGAAGCGGTCGCGGGAGCCAATACGCAGTATTTT. Its protein product is CASSPREAVAGANTQYF.

This clonotype was counted at least ten times. The genes are TRBV5-1 and TRBJ2-1, with 7 positions matching TRBD2. This CDR3 has 16 amino acids. Germline CDR1 and CDR2: SGHRS and YFSETQ. J gave up 8 bases and V 4 bases, and 15 bases lay outside the gene matches. This CDR3 reads CASSGEGRGRRYEQFF. CDR3 sequence (DNA): TGCGCCAGCAGCGGGGAGGGGCGAGGGCGCAGGTATGAGCAGTTCTTC. Looking up the rest from reference TRBV5-1 and TRBJ2-1 gives the full variable domain: KAGVTQTPRYLIKTRGQQVTLSCSPISGHRSVSWYQQTPGQGLQFLFEYFSETQRNKGNFPGRFSGRQFSNSRSEMNVSTLELGDSALYLCASSGEGRGRRYEQFFGPGTRLTVL.

This clonotype was counted at least ten times. The chain carries TRBV12-3 or TRBV12-4 and TRBJ2-2; 9 bases align to TRBD2. The V gene end was trimmed by 0 bases and the J gene end by 6 bases; junction bases not matched to a gene: 17. This CDR3 comprises 20 residues. The CDR3 DNA is TGTGCCAGCAGTTTAGCGATTGCGGGAGGGCCGAGAAGTAGGGCCGGGGAGCTGTTTTTT. It yields the protein CASSLAIAGGPRSRAGELFF.

The table lists this clonotype with many counts. The chain couples TRBV15 to TRBJ1-1; unclear D gene. Trimming shortened V by 0 bases and J by 1 base, and 12 bases separated the two germline ends. Germline CDR1 LNHNV, CDR2 YYDKDF (reference sequence). The CDR3 covers 16 residues. CDR3 DNA: TGTGCCACCAGCAGAGATGTCGCGGCCAAGAACACTGAAGCTTTCTTT. Its translation: CATSRDVAAKNTEAFF.

This clonotype showed up many times. V and J are TRBV28 and TRBJ2-4; D might be TRBD1 (7 bases). V lost 5 bases and J 0 bases, leaving 17 bases between the germline ends. The germline CDR1 and CDR2 sequences are MDHEN and SYDVKM. This CDR3 region has 17 residues. The CDR3 spells CASSVSRGELAKNIQYF. In DNA, the CDR3 is TGTGCCAGCAGTGTAAGCAGGGGGGAACTAGCCAAAAACATTCAGTACTTC.

The chain carries TRBV6-1 and TRBJ2-7; 16 bases align to TRBD2. CDR3 size: 15 residues. Germline loops: CDR1 MNHNS, CDR2 SASEGT. V dropped 4 bases and J dropped 12; count of bases not matched to a gene: 9. The CDR3: CASSGGLAGGPRRYF. CDR3 bases: TGTGCCAGCAGTGGGGGACTAGCGGGAGGGCCCCGTCGGTACTTC.

The table lists this clonotype with a count of one. The chain recombines TRBV2 with TRBJ2-5; a possible D gene is TRBD1 (6 bases). The CDR3 contains 15 residues. The V end was cut by 3 bases, the J end by 5 bases, with 16 bases between. The germline V gene has CDR1 SNHLY and CDR2 FYNNEI. CDR3 DNA sequence: TGTGCCAGCAGTGAGCCGGGACACTCACGGGAGACCCAGTACTTC. Amino acids: CASSEPGHSRETQYF.

Only a few counts were recorded for this clonotype. The chain recombines TRBV5-5 with TRBJ2-2; D might be TRBD1 (5 bases). The CDR3 has 16 residues. Trimming cost V 1 base and J 2 bases, with 12 bases left between them. Germline-derived CDR1 and CDR2 are SGHKS and YYEKEE (reference sequence). In DNA, the CDR3 is TGTGCCAGCAGCTTGTTGCAGGGCGTAAACACCGGGGAGCTGTTTTTT. This translates into CASSLLQGVNTGELFF.

The sample holds a few counts of this clonotype. The chain is built from TRBV6-9 and TRBJ2-1; perhaps D is TRBD1 or TRBD2 (5 bases each). Germline lookup yields CDR1 MNHGY and CDR2 SVAAGI. CDR3 length equals 13 residues. Trimming left V 3 bases short and J 9 bases short, with 12 bases between. The CDR3 spells CASSYPGRGEQFF. The CDR3 nucleotides are TGTGCCAGCAGTTACCCGGGACGGGGTGAGCAGTTCTTC.

A remark on this clonotype: This may be a read error: a much more frequent sequence differs by one nucleotide. J is TRBJ1-2 and V is TRBV3-1, with a tentative D call TRBD1 (5 bases). The CDR3 has 13 amino acids. The germline V gene has CDR1 LGHDT and CDR2 YNNKEL (reference sequence). The CDR3 reads CTSSQLGQDGYTF. The CDR3 coding sequence is TGTACCAGCAGCCAATTGGGGCAGGATGGCTACACCTTC. The variable domain in full, with the rest retrieved from reference TRBV3-1 and TRBJ1-2, is DTAVSQTPKYLVTQMGNDKSIKCEQNLGHDTMYWYKQDSKKFLKIMFSYNNKELIINETVPNRFSPKSPDKAHLNLHINSLELGDSAVYFCTSSQLGQDGYTFGSGTRLTVV.